This T cell receptor (beta chain) was captured in a study of tissue T cells after allogeneic stem cell transplantation. About the study: This research-autopsy study prospectively enrolled adult allogeneic hematopoietic cell transplant recipients with steroid-refractory graft-versus-host disease.

Produced via immunoSEQ multiplex PCR; TCRdb's table is partial and in-frame only. Of tens of thousands of clones detected, roughly 92% appear once; the ten largest clones hold about 3.8%. The germline V gene encodes CDR1 GTSNPN and CDR2 SVGIG (reference sequence). The CDR3 is 13 amino acids. V was trimmed by 2 bases and J by 3 bases, leaving 9 bases between them. The clonotype comes from a woman aged 40-69 years who later had graft-versus-host disease after an allogeneic stem cell transplant. Sample: blood, taken before transplantation. This chain joins TRBV30 and TRBJ2-3, with D unclear. The CDR3 region has the DNA TGTGCCTGGAGTCTGGGCCGGACAGATACGCAGTATTTT. Its translation is CAWSLGRTDTQYF.